This T cell receptor (beta chain) was retrieved from a study of blood T cell repertoires in COVID-19. The assay was immunoSEQ multiplex PCR, and TCRdb's table has in-frame clones only and misses some. The sample shows fewer than 200,000 clones, about four fifths of them seen only once. Germline-derived CDR1 and CDR2 are SGHTA and FQGNSA. The V end lost 4 bases, the J end lost 9 bases, and 13 bases lay between the germline ends. The CDR3 sequence is 13 residues long. The genes are TRBV7-2 and TRBJ2-1; TRBD1 is a possible D gene (5 bases). This sequence was found in an elderly woman with COVID-19, enrolled during active disease. The sequencing input was peripheral blood. CDR3 amino acids: CASSSDKGSEQFF. CDR3 bases: TGTGCCAGCAGCTCGGACAAAGGAAGTGAGCAGTTCTTC.